A selection of T cell receptor beta chains follows, all from one sample in a study of shared clonotypes between healthy human individuals. The repertoire was sequenced with immunoSEQ multiplex PCR; TCRdb's copy has only in-frame clones and lacks some. The profile shows about 520,000 clones, more than 75% of them singletons. Source material: PBMCs. The source is a woman in her thirties or forties in good health. Some clones in this sample may be carry-over from other donors' samples. Each CDR3 is given with its conserved first and last residue. The D gene is left open where the match is weak. Part of the rows lack a size; the others show once, few, many or a class for expanded clones.

>TRBD2|TRBJ2-1|.|TRBV2
TGTGCCAGCAGGCTGACTAGCGGGAATTACAATGAGCAGTTCTTC
CASRLTSGNYNEQFF
>.|TRBJ1-1|.|TRBV29-1
TGCAGCGTTGAAGATCCGCCTTTGAACACTGAAGCTTTCTTT
CSVEDPPLNTEAFF
>TRBD1|TRBJ2-3|.|TRBV15
TGTGCCACCAGCCGCCGACAGGGGGCGCAAGATACGCAGTATTTT
CATSRRQGAQDTQYF
>.|TRBJ1-1|once|TRBV5-1
TGCGCCAGCAGCACTGGACAGCCGAACACTGAAGCTTTCTTT
CASSTGQPNTEAFF
>.|TRBJ1-2|once|TRBV30
TGTGCCTGGAACCCGGGCTACTATGGCTACACCTTC
CAWNPGYYGYTF
>TRBD2|TRBJ2-7|.|TRBV7-2
TGTGCCAGCAGCCCCTGGTCGGGGACTAGATACGAGCAGTACTTC
CASSPWSGTRYEQYF
>.|TRBJ2-3|once|TRBV19
TGTGCCAGTAGTATCCAAGGAGGTGGCACAGATACGCAGTATTTT
CASSIQGGGTDTQYF
>.|TRBJ2-1|.|TRBV5-4
TGTGCCAGCAGCCTCGGACTCGGATACAATGAGCAGTTCTTC
CASSLGLGYNEQFF
>.|TRBJ2-7|.|TRBV11-2
TGTGCCAGCAGCTCCCCCTCCGGGGTTGGGGCGGGCCCAGCCTACGAGCAGTACTTC
CASSSPSGVGAGPAYEQYF
>.|TRBJ2-5|.|TRBV13
TGTGCCAGCAGCTTAATGGGGAGTCAGGAGACCCAGTACTTC
CASSLMGSQETQYF
>.|TRBJ2-7|.|TRBV10-3
TGTGCCATCGCTGGGGGAGACCTCTCCTACGAGCAGTACTTC
CAIAGGDLSYEQYF
>TRBD2|TRBJ2-7|.|TRBV28
TGTGCCAGCAGTTTAATGACTAGCGGGAGTGACGAGCAGTACTTC
CASSLMTSGSDEQYF
>.|TRBJ1-1|.|TRBV6-5
TGTGCCAGCAGTAAAGCGAAGTACACTGAAGCTTTCTTT
CASSKAKYTEAFF
>TRBD2|TRBJ2-1|.|TRBV28
TGTGCCAGCAGTTCAGTTGGGACTAGCCCTAAGCGGTTCTTC
CASSSVGTSPKRFF
>.|TRBJ2-7|.|TRBV7-2
TGTGCCAGCAGCTTAGCGCCCGGGGGCGAGCAGTACTTC
CASSLAPGGEQYF
>.|TRBJ1-3|.|TRBV4-2
TGTGCCAGCAGCCAAACCGGGACATCTAGCTCTGGAAACACCATATATTTT
CASSQTGTSSSGNTIYF
>.|TRBJ2-7|.|TRBV20-1
TGCAGTGCTATTGCCGTCTACGAGCAGTACTTC
CSAIAVYEQYF
>.|TRBJ1-4|.|TRBV2
TGTGCCAGCAACGAATTTACTTCTAATGAAAAACTGTTTTTT
CASNEFTSNEKLFF
>TRBD2|TRBJ2-1|.|TRBV7-2
TGTGCCAGCAGCTACCCGGAGGGACTAGCGGTGTACAATGAGCAGTTCTTC
CASSYPEGLAVYNEQFF